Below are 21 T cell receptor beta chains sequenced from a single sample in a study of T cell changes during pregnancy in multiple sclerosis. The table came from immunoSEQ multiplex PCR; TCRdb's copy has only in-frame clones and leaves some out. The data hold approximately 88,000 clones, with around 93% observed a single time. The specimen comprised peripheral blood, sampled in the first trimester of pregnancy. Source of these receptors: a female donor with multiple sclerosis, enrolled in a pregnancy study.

The CDR3 here is CASSPSKWGSGVYEQYF. The CDR3 bases are TGTGCCAGCAGCCCCTCCAAGTGGGGTAGCGGGGTCTACGAGCAGTACTTC. The V call is TRBV28, the J call TRBJ2-7; 8 nucleotides line up with TRBD2. J lost 3 bases, V lost 6 bases, and 16 bases had no gene match. The CDR3 length is 17 residues. From germline, CDR1 is MDHEN and CDR2 SYDVKM.

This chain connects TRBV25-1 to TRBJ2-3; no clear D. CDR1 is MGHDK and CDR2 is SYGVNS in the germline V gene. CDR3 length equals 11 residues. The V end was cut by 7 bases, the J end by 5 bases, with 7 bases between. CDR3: CASTLRDTQYF. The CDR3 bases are TGTGCCAGCACGCTGAGAGATACGCAGTATTTT.

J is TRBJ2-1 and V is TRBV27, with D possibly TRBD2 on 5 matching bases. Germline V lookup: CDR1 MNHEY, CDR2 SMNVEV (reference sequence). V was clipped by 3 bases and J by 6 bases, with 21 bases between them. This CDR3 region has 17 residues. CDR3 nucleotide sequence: TGTGCCAGCAGTTTGGTTCGGGTGCGAGGGCGCAGCAATGAGCAGTTCTTC. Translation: CASSLVRVRGRSNEQFF.

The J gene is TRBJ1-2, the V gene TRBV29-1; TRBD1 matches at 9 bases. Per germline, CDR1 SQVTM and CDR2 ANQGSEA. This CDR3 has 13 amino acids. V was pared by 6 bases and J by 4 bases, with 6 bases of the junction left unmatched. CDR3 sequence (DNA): TGCAGCGTGGGGACAGGGACTGGCTATGGCTACACCTTC. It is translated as CSVGTGTGYGYTF.

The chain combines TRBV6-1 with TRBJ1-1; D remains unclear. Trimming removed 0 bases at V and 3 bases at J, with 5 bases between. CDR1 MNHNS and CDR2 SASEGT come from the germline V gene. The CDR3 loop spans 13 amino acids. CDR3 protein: CASSEARYTEAFF. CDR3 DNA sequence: TGTGCCAGCAGTGAAGCGCGTTACACTGAAGCTTTCTTT.

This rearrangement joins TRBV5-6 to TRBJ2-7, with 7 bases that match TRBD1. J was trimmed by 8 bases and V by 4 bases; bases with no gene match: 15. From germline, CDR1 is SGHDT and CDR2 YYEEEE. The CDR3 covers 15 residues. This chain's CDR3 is CASSNPTGSGVKQYF. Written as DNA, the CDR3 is TGTGCCAGCAGCAACCCGACAGGGTCCGGGGTGAAGCAGTACTTC.

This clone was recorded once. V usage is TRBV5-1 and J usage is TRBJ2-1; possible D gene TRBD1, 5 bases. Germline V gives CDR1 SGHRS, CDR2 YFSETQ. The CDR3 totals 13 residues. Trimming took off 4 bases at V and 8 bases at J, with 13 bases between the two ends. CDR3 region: CASSPQDTDEQFF. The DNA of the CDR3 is TGCGCCAGCAGCCCCCAGGACACCGATGAGCAGTTCTTC.

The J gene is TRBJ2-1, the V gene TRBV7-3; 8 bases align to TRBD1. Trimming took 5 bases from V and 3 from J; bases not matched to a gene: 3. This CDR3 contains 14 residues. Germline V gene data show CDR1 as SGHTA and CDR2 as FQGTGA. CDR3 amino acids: CASSGGTGYNEQFF. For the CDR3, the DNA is TGTGCCAGCAGCGGCGGGACAGGCTACAATGAGCAGTTCTTC.

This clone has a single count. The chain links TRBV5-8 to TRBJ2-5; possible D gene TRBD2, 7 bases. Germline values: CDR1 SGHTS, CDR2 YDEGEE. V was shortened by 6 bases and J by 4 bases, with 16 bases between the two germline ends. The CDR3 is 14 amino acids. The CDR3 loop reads CASTLGGRSETQYF. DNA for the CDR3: TGTGCCAGCACCCTGGGGGGGCGCTCAGAGACCCAGTACTTC.

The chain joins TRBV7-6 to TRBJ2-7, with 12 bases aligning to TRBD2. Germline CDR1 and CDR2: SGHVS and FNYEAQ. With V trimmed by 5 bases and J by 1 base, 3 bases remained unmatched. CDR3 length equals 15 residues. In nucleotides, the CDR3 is TGTGCCAGCAGCCCGACTAGCGGGGGTTCCTACGAGCAGTACTTC. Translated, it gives CASSPTSGGSYEQYF.

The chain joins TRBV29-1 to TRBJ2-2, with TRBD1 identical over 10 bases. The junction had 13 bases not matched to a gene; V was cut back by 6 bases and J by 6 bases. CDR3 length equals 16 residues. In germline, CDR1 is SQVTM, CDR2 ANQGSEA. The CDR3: CSVPLSGTGVAGELFF. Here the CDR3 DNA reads TGCAGCGTGCCTCTCTCCGGGACAGGGGTGGCCGGGGAGCTGTTTTTT.

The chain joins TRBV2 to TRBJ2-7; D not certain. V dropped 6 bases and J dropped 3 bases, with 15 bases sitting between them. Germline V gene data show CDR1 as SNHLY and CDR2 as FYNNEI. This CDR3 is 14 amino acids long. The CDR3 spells CASSATWSSYEQYF. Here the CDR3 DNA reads TGTGCCAGCAGCGCGACTTGGAGTAGCTACGAGCAGTACTTC. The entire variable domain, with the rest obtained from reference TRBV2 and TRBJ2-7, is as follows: EPEVTQTPSHQVTQMGQEVILRCVPISNHLYFYWYRQILGQKVEFLVSFYNNEISEKSEIFDDQFSVERPDGSNFTLKIRSTKLEDSAMYFCASSATWSSYEQYFGPGTRLTVT.

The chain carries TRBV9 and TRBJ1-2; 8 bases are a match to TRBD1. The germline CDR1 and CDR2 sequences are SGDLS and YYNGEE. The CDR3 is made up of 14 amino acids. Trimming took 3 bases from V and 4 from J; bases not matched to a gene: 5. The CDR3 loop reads CASSDPGTGYGYTF. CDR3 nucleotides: TGTGCCAGCAGCGACCCCGGGACAGGCTATGGCTACACCTTC.

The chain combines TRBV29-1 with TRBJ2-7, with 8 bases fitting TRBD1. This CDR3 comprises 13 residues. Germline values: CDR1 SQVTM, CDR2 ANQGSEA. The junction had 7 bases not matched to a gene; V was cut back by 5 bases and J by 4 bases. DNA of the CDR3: TGCAGCGTTTTCGAACAGGGGGAGTACGAGCAGTACTTC. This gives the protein CSVFEQGEYEQYF.

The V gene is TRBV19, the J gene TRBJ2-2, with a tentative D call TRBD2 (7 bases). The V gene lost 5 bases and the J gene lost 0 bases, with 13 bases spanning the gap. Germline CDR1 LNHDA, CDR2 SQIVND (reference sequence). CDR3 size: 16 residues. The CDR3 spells CASSARGGPNTGELFF. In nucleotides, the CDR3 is TGTGCCAGTAGTGCCCGCGGGGGCCCGAACACCGGGGAGCTGTTTTTT.

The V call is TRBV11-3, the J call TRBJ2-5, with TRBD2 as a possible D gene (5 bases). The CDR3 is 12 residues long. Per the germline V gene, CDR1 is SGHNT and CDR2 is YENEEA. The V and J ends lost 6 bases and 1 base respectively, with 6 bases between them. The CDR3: CASSGGQETQYF. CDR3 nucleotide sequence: TGTGCCAGCAGTGGAGGCCAAGAGACCCAGTACTTC. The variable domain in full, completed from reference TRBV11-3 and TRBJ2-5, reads EAGVVQSPRYKIIEKKQPVAFWCNPISGHNTLYWYLQNLGQGPELLIRYENEEAVDDSQLPKDRFSAERLKGVDSTLKIQPAELGDSAVYLCASSGGQETQYFGPGTRLLVL.

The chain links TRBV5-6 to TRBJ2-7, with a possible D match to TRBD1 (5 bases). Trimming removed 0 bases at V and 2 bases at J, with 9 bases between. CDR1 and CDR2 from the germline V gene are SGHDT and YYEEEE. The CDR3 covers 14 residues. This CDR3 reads CASSLGQNPYEQYF. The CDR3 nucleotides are TGTGCCAGCAGCTTGGGACAGAACCCCTACGAGCAGTACTTC.

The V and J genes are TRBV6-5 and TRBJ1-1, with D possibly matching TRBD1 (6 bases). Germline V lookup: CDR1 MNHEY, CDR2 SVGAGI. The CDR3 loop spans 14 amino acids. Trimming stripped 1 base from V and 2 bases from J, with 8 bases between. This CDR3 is CASSYWDKNTEAFF. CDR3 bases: TGTGCCAGCAGTTACTGGGACAAAAACACTGAAGCTTTCTTT.

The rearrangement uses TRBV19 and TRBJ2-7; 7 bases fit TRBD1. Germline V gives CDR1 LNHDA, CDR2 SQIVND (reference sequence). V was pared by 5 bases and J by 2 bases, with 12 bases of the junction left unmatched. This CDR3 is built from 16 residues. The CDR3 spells CASSSVGQVSTYEQYF. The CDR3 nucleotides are TGTGCCAGTAGTTCCGTCGGACAGGTGTCGACCTACGAGCAGTACTTC.

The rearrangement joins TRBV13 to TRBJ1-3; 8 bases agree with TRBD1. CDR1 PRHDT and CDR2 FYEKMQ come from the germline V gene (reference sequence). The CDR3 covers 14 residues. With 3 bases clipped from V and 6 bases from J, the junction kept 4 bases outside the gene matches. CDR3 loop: CASSFGQGANTIYF. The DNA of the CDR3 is TGTGCCAGCAGCTTTGGACAGGGAGCAAACACCATATATTTT. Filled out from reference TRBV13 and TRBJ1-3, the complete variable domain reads AAGVIQSPRHLIKEKRETATLKCYPIPRHDTVYWYQQGPGQDPQFLISFYEKMQSDKGSIPDRFSAQQFSDYHSELNMSSLELGDSALYFCASSFGQGANTIYFGEGSWLTVV.

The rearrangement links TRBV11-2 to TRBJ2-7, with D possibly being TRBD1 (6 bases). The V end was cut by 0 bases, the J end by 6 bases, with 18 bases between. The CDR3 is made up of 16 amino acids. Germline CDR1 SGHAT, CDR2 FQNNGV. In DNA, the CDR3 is TGTGCCAGCAGCTTAGATTTGACCCAGGGGCTAAGCGAGCAGTACTTC. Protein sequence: CASSLDLTQGLSEQYF.